These T cell receptor beta chains were read from a single sample in a study of glioma-infiltrating T cells after dendritic cell vaccination. Generated by immunoSEQ multiplex PCR, the TCRdb table keeps only in-frame clones and is missing some. Here the sample spans about 36,000 clones, around 80% being singletons. The specimen was blood, collected before dendritic cell vaccination. All receptors derive from a human donor with glioblastoma. The CDR3 runs from the conserved cysteine through the conserved F or W. A D gene is named only where the DNA matches it firmly. Size values are once, few and many counts, or a class for expanded clones, and some rows have none.

d_gene	j_gene	abundance	v_gene	CDR3nt	CDR3aa
TRBD1	TRBJ1-5	NA	TRBV12-5	TGTGCTAGTGGTTTGGTTGGACAGGGCTGGCAGCCCCAGCATTTT	CASGLVGQGWQPQHF
TRBD1	TRBJ1-2	NA	TRBV5-5	TGTGCCAGCAGCCCCCGGTGGGGGACAGGGGTCGGCTACACCTTC	CASSPRWGTGVGYTF
NA	TRBJ1-6	NA	TRBV9	TGTGCCAGCAGCGAGAGGGCGATCAATTCCCCCCTCCACTTT	CASSERAINSPLHF
NA	TRBJ2-1	few	TRBV6-5	TGTGCCAGCAGTTACGACAGATACAATGAGCAGTTCTTC	CASSYDRYNEQFF
TRBD2	TRBJ2-2	NA	TRBV19	TGTGCCAGTAGTACCCCGGTAGCGGGGTTCTCCGGGGAGCTGTTTTTT	CASSTPVAGFSGELFF
NA	TRBJ1-2	NA	TRBV7-2	TGTGCCAGCAGCTCAAGGCCGGGCAGGGAGGGATGGGGCTACACCTTC	CASSSRPGREGWGYTF
TRBD1	TRBJ2-7	NA	TRBV6-6	TGTGCCAGCAGTTCCTCACCTGACAGGGGGGAGCAGTACTTC	CASSSSPDRGEQYF
NA	TRBJ1-2	NA	TRBV7-3	TGTGCCAGCAGCGATATGGACAGTGGCTATGGCTACACCTTC	CASSDMDSGYGYTF
NA	TRBJ2-5	NA	TRBV7-2	TGTGCCAGCAGCTTAGCTCCTCTGAGGGAGCAGTACTTC	CASSLAPLREQYF
NA	TRBJ1-2	NA	TRBV6-5	TGTGCCAGCGGAGTTAACTATGGCTACACCTTC	CASGVNYGYTF
NA	TRBJ1-5	NA	TRBV7-9	TGTGCCAGCAGCCCCGGAGGTGTTCCGAATCAGCCCCAGCATTTT	CASSPGGVPNQPQHF
NA	TRBJ1-6	few	TRBV6-5	TGTGCCAGCAGTCGAACAAATTATAATTCCCCCCTCCACTTT	CASSRTNYNSPLHF
NA	TRBJ1-4	once	TRBV7-9	TGTGCCAGCAGCTTCCCGTTAAACCCAGGGGCAACTAATGAAAAACTGTTTTTT	CASSFPLNPGATNEKLFF
TRBD2	TRBJ2-3	NA	TRBV15	TGTGCCACCAGCAGAGATTACGCCGGGGGGGGGTCAGATACGCAGTATTTT	CATSRDYAGGGSDTQYF
NA	TRBJ1-2	once	TRBV30	TGTGCCTGGAGTCCTAGGGGCCGAGCTTCCTATGGCTACACCTTC	CAWSPRGRASYGYTF
NA	TRBJ2-5	NA	TRBV25-1	TGTGCCAGCAGTGAAAGGCACAAATTGACAGGAGACCAAGAGACCCAGTACTTC	CASSERHKLTGDQETQYF
NA	TRBJ1-3	NA	TRBV2	TGTGCCGGCAAAAGGACAGTAGGAAACACCATATATTTT	CAGKRTVGNTIYF
TRBD2	TRBJ2-1	NA	TRBV11-3	TGTGCCAGCAGCCCAGTTAGCGGGGCGTCCTACAATGAGCAGTTCTTC	CASSPVSGASYNEQFF